These 13 T cell receptor beta chains share one sample of origin, sequenced in a study of regulatory T cells in long-lasting Graves disease. Building the TCR beta libraries relied on iRepertoire HTBI primers, and CDR3 regions underwent Arm-PCR. One entry per CDR3 protein results from TCRdb running MiXCR on the multiplex PCR reads. This table has just over 600,000 distinct CDR3 sequences, approximately 15% appearing once. Time point here: newly diagnosed GD, antithyroid drugs for less than 3 months. The TCR library was prepared using RNA isolated from PBMCs. This sample also belongs to another study, concerning T cells in Graves' hyperthyroidism and ophthalmopathy.

The starting material was peripheral blood mononuclear cells (PBMCs), obtained at new diagnosis, from a patient treated with antithyroid drugs. These receptors were collected from a woman aged 25-40 years with Graves disease.

The table lists this clonotype with a few counts. The J gene is TRBJ2-1, the V gene TRBV7-9; D gene ambiguous. Germline CDR1 reads SEHNR; CDR2 reads FQNEAQ (reference sequence). The CDR3 has 13 residues. The V gene lost 5 bases and the J gene lost 5 bases, with 10 bases spanning the gap. CDR3 region: CASSKRWDNEQFF. CDR3 sequence (DNA): TGTGCCAGCAGCAAACGTTGGGACAATGAGCAGTTCTTC.

V gene TRBV28 combines with J gene TRBJ2-1; 9 bases are a match to TRBD1. This CDR3 comprises 16 residues. With V trimmed by 5 bases and J by 5 bases, 10 bases remained unmatched. CDR1 is MDHEN, CDR2 SYDVKM, per germline. The CDR3 loop is CASSASPGQGNNEQFF. As DNA, the CDR3 is TGTGCCAGCAGTGCATCTCCGGGACAGGGTAACAATGAGCAGTTCTTC.

This clonotype was observed a few times. J is TRBJ1-1 and V is TRBV7-8; tentatively, D is TRBD1 (6 bases). The CDR3 has 15 residues. Trimming pared 1 base from V and 4 bases from J, leaving 13 bases between. Per the germline V gene, CDR1 is SGHVS and CDR2 is FQNEAQ. The CDR3 is CASSLGRPGVTEAFF. The DNA of the CDR3 is TGTGCCAGCAGCTTAGGAAGGCCAGGGGTCACTGAAGCTTTCTTT.

This clonotype was recorded many times. The rearrangement uses TRBV28 and TRBJ2-5; D uncertain. V was clipped by 2 bases and J by 7 bases, with 8 bases between them. The CDR3 is 12 amino acids. The germline CDR1 and CDR2 sequences are MDHEN and SYDVKM. Here the CDR3 reads CASSLGLGTQYF. The CDR3 nucleotides read TGTGCCAGCAGTTTAGGATTGGGGACCCAGTACTTC.

This clonotype was seen ten or more times. J is TRBJ2-7 and V is TRBV11-2; no clear D gene. Trimming shortened V by 6 bases and J by 4 bases, and 10 bases separated the two germline ends. Germline V gene lookup returns CDR1 SGHAT and CDR2 FQNNGV. The CDR3 is 12 residues long. In DNA, the CDR3 is TGTGCCAGCAGTTCTCCAGGTTACGAGCAGTACTTC. Amino acids: CASSSPGYEQYF.

For this clonotype: With a much larger clone just one base away, this may be a read error. The chain joins TRBV7-9 to TRBJ2-5; 7 bases align to TRBD2. The CDR3 covers 15 residues. Germline lookup yields CDR1 SEHNR and CDR2 FQNEAQ (reference sequence). The CDR3 here is CASSSIGLVQEIQYF. CDR3 in DNA: TGTGCCAGCAGTTCCATCGGACTAGTCCAGGAGATCCAGTACTTC.

This clonotype was observed at least ten times. The CDR3 coding sequence is TGTGCCATCCAAGGACTAGTAACTAATGAGCAGTTCTTC. Translation: CAIQGLVTNEQFF. This chain joins TRBV10-3 and TRBJ2-1; 7 bases are shared with TRBD2. V lost 8 bases to trimming and J lost 7 bases; unmatched junction nucleotides: 8. The CDR3 is made up of 13 amino acids. Germline-derived CDR1 and CDR2 are ENHRY and SYGVKD.

This clonotype was observed a few times. The V call is TRBV29-1, the J call TRBJ2-3, with 10 bases identical to TRBD2. Germline V gene data show CDR1 as SQVTM and CDR2 as ANQGSEA. V was clipped by 6 bases and J by 4 bases; unmatched bases: 13. The CDR3 contains 16 residues. CDR3 region: CSVGKSGLAGADTQYF. For the CDR3, the DNA is TGCAGCGTGGGAAAAAGCGGGCTAGCGGGAGCAGATACGCAGTATTTT.

This clonotype was counted only a few times. The V call is TRBV5-1, the J call TRBJ2-1, with 11 nucleotides matching TRBD2. In germline, CDR1 is SGHRS, CDR2 YFSETQ. Trimming at V came to 2 bases and at J to 2 bases, leaving 6 bases not matched to a gene. This CDR3 comprises 17 residues. The CDR3 here is CASSFQLAGATYNEQFF. DNA for the CDR3: TGCGCCAGCAGCTTCCAACTAGCGGGAGCCACCTACAATGAGCAGTTCTTC.

In its sample, this clonotype was seen many times. This chain links TRBV10-3 with TRBJ2-5; D gene ambiguous. The CDR3 loop spans 17 amino acids. V shed 0 bases and J shed 5 bases, with 19 bases lying between them. CDR1 and CDR2 (germline): ENHRY, SYGVKD. The CDR3 DNA reads as TGTGCCATCAGTGAGTCGATTAACTGGAAGGGCTGGGAGACCCAGTACTTC. Residues: CAISESINWKGWETQYF.

This clonotype was counted at least ten times. This chain connects TRBV27 to TRBJ1-2; TRBD1 matches at 9 bases. Per germline, CDR1 MNHEY and CDR2 SMNVEV (reference sequence). Losses at the gene ends were 0 bases for V and 1 base for J; bases not matched to a gene: 0. The CDR3 totals 15 residues. The CDR3 sequence: CASSLSTGGNYGYTF. As DNA, the CDR3 is TGTGCCAGCAGTTTATCGACAGGGGGTAACTATGGCTACACCTTC.

The chain couples TRBV6-2 or TRBV6-3 to TRBJ2-7; D is perhaps TRBD2 (5 bases). The CDR3 totals 13 residues. The V gene's germline CDR1 is MNHEY and CDR2 SVGEGT. The V and J ends lost 7 bases and 2 bases respectively, with 12 bases between them. The CDR3: CASTADFTYEQYF. CDR3 DNA: TGTGCCAGCACGGCGGACTTTACCTACGAGCAGTACTTC.

This clonotype was seen at least ten times. The V call is TRBV29-1, the J call TRBJ1-1; the D gene is possibly TRBD1 (5 bases). The CDR3 runs to 13 residues. V lost 6 bases and J 1 base, leaving 12 bases between the germline ends. Per the germline V gene, CDR1 is SQVTM and CDR2 is ANQGSEA. The CDR3 protein is CSVGVGRNTEAFF. The CDR3 nucleotides are TGCAGCGTGGGGGTGGGGAGGAACACTGAAGCTTTCTTT.